This T cell receptor beta chain was recorded in a study of T cell changes during pregnancy in multiple sclerosis. Clones were sequenced by immunoSEQ multiplex PCR, and TCRdb holds only the in-frame ones, with some missing. Of approximately 80,000 clones listed, 85% to 95% are singletons. The J segment lost 1 base and the V segment lost 2 bases, leaving 3 bases of the junction unmatched. The CDR3 consists of 16 residues. In germline, CDR1 is ENHRY, CDR2 SYGVKD. The sample here was peripheral blood, taken in the second trimester of pregnancy. The TCR sequence derives from a female donor in good health, enrolled as a control in a pregnancy study. This rearrangement joins TRBV10-3 to TRBJ2-1, with 9 bases that match TRBD2. This CDR3 is CAISEAGGESYNEQFF. The CDR3 bases are TGTGCCATCAGTGAGGCGGGAGGGGAATCCTACAATGAGCAGTTCTTC.